A single sample is the source of the 25 T cell receptor beta chains below, sequenced in a study of blood T cell repertoires in COVID-19. Assay used: immunoSEQ multiplex PCR; TCRdb lists only in-frame clones, some missing. The data contain 310,000 or so clones, 70% to 90% of them singletons. Sequencing used PBMCs or T cells enriched from blood (not recorded which). Receptor source: a middle-aged woman who had recovered from COVID-19.

The genes are TRBV6-5 and TRBJ2-7; D call uncertain. Germline values: CDR1 MNHEY, CDR2 SVGAGI. V was trimmed by 0 bases and J by 7 bases, leaving 7 bases between them. There are 12 residues in the CDR3. The CDR3 sequence: CASSYSRQEQYF. Written as DNA, the CDR3 is TGTGCCAGCAGTTACTCGCGGCAGGAGCAGTACTTC.

DNA for the CDR3: TGTGCCAGCAGCTTGGTTTACGGGAGGGTGAATGAGCAGTTCTTC. Amino acids: CASSLVYGRVNEQFF. This sequence joins TRBV5-4 and TRBJ2-1, with 8 bases that match TRBD2. The CDR3 runs to 15 residues. Looked up from germline, CDR1 is SGHNT and CDR2 is YYREEE (reference sequence). Losses at the gene ends were 0 bases for V and 7 bases for J; bases not matched to a gene: 6. The variable domain in full, with the rest retrieved from reference TRBV5-4 and TRBJ2-1, is ETGVTQSPTHLIKTRGQQVTLRCSSQSGHNTVSWYQQALGQGPQFIFQYYREEENGRGNFPPRFSGLQFPNYSSELNVNALELDDSALYLCASSLVYGRVNEQFFGPGTRLTVL.

CDR3 sequence: CAISGQGEVDTQYF. The CDR3 DNA reads as TGTGCCATCAGTGGACAGGGGGAGGTAGATACGCAGTATTTT. The chain uses TRBV10-3 and TRBJ2-3; TRBD1 matches 9 bases. Germline V gene sequence: CDR1 ENHRY, CDR2 SYGVKD. V trimming: 4 bases; J trimming: 5 bases; junction bases outside the gene matches: 4. CDR3 length equals 14 residues.

The gene calls are TRBV7-2 and TRBJ2-7; D is possibly TRBD2 (6 bases). The germline V gene encodes CDR1 SGHTA and CDR2 FQGNSA. This CDR3 has 15 amino acids. With 1 base removed from V and 3 bases from J, the gap between germline ends came to 13 bases. CDR3 DNA: TGTGCCAGCAGCTTAGGGGGACTGGGACTCTACGAGCAGTACTTC. As protein: CASSLGGLGLYEQYF.

The rearrangement joins TRBV24-1 to TRBJ2-7, with 7 bases aligning to TRBD1. Trimming at V came to 9 bases and at J to 1 base, leaving 5 bases not matched to a gene. This CDR3 contains 13 residues. Germline V gene data show CDR1 as KGHDR and CDR2 as SFDVKD. The chain's CDR3 is CATGTANSYEQYF. DNA of the CDR3: TGTGCCACCGGGACAGCGAATTCCTACGAGCAGTACTTC.

On this clone itself: One end of the junction does not line up with germline, which may come from a read error. The genes are TRBV6-2 or TRBV6-3 and TRBJ2-4; no definite D call. The CDR3 is 13 amino acids. In germline, CDR1 is MNHEY, CDR2 SVGEGT. Here the CDR3 DNA reads TGTGCCAGCAGTCTTATGCTAGATATCCCTCAGAACTTC. Its translation: CASSLMLDIPQNF.

The gene calls are TRBV2 and TRBJ1-1, with 8 positions matching TRBD1. Germline lookup yields CDR1 SNHLY and CDR2 FYNNEI. CDR3 length: 13 amino acids. V shed 11 bases and J 1 base; nucleotides not matched to a gene: 6. The chain's CDR3 is CAGQGNWNTEAFF. The CDR3 nucleotides are TGTGCCGGACAGGGAAACTGGAACACTGAAGCTTTCTTT.

The V call is TRBV28, the J call TRBJ2-1, with 7 bases that match TRBD2. Germline V gene data show CDR1 as MDHEN and CDR2 as SYDVKM. This CDR3 has 15 residues. V lost 7 bases and J lost 9; bases outside the gene matches: 15. CDR3 nucleotides: TGTGCCAGCATGGCCTGGACTAGAAGTGGTGGTGAGCAGTTCTTC. This gives the protein CASMAWTRSGGEQFF.

This clone was recorded a few times. V and J are TRBV7-2 and TRBJ1-1; D might be TRBD1 (5 bases). In germline, CDR1 is SGHTA, CDR2 FQGNSA. Trimming took 5 bases from V and 4 from J, leaving 20 bases between them. This CDR3 spans 16 amino acids. The CDR3 DNA is TGTGCCAGCAGCCCTCCGTTTAGGGGATGGGGCACTGAAGCTTTCTTT. It yields the protein CASSPPFRGWGTEAFF.

CDR3 nucleotide sequence: TGTGCCAGCAGTTACTCGACCTACAGGGACCCTGTGGGGGGCTACACCTTC. Translating it yields CASSYSTYRDPVGGYTF. The rearrangement uses TRBV6-2 or TRBV6-3 and TRBJ1-2, with D possibly being TRBD1 (6 bases). The V end was cut by 0 bases, the J end by 8 bases, with 22 bases between. The CDR3 is 17 residues long. CDR1 and CDR2 (germline): MNHEY, SVGEGT.

The chain carries TRBV25-1 and TRBJ1-2; D not certain. V shed 1 base and J shed 7 bases, with 4 bases lying between them. The CDR3 has 11 amino acids. Germline CDR1 MGHDK, CDR2 SYGVNS. In DNA, the CDR3 is TGTGCCAGCAGTGAATCCGGTGGCTACACCTTC. Translating gives CASSESGGYTF.

The V gene is TRBV24-1, the J gene TRBJ2-2; D is unresolved. Per the germline V gene, CDR1 is KGHDR and CDR2 is SFDVKD. V was pared by 1 base and J by 7 bases, with 18 bases between. The CDR3 runs 17 residues. CDR3 sequence: CATSDFRGDGSGGELFF. CDR3 DNA sequence: TGTGCCACCAGTGATTTCAGAGGCGACGGATCGGGCGGGGAGCTGTTTTTT.

The chain's CDR3 is CASGTGFEQFF. The CDR3, as DNA: TGTGCCAGCGGGACAGGGTTTGAGCAGTTCTTC. The J gene is TRBJ2-1, the V gene TRBV25-1; 9 bases are shared with TRBD1. Germline loops: CDR1 MGHDK, CDR2 SYGVNS. V shed 8 bases, J shed 9 bases, and the junction held 2 bases outside the gene matches. The CDR3 spans 11 residues.

The V call is TRBV24-1, the J call TRBJ2-1; TRBD2 aligns across 7 bases. V shed 4 bases, J shed 6 bases, and the junction held 8 bases outside the gene matches. Germline CDR1 and CDR2: KGHDR and SFDVKD. The CDR3 extends over 15 amino acids. For the CDR3, the DNA is TGTGCCACCAGTGACCCTAGCGGAGTCCTCAATGAGCAGTTCTTC. This translates into CATSDPSGVLNEQFF.

The rearrangement links TRBV7-2 to TRBJ2-7; possible D gene TRBD1, 6 bases. CDR3 length: 16 amino acids. V lost 5 bases to trimming and J lost 2 bases, with 19 bases between them. CDR1 and CDR2 from the germline V gene are SGHTA and FQGNSA. The CDR3 DNA reads as TGTGCCAGCAGCCCGGTGGGGGCTGGGAAGACCTACGAGCAGTACTTC. Amino acid sequence: CASSPVGAGKTYEQYF.

The V and J genes are TRBV6-1 and TRBJ2-6; 8 bases fit TRBD1. The CDR3 is 18 amino acids. CDR1 MNHNS and CDR2 SASEGT come from the germline V gene. Unmatched junction bases numbered 6, after V lost 2 bases and J lost 0 bases. In nucleotides, the CDR3 is TGTGCCAGCAGTGAACGGGACAGGTATAGCTCTGGGGCCAACGTCCTGACTTTC. Amino acid sequence: CASSERDRYSSGANVLTF.

The gene calls are TRBV7-9 and TRBJ1-3; a possible D gene is TRBD1 (5 bases). V was shortened by 1 base and J by 1 base, with 17 bases between the two germline ends. Germline V CDR1 and CDR2: SEHNR, FQNEAQ (reference sequence). This CDR3 comprises 18 residues. In DNA form, the CDR3 reads TGTGCCAGCAGCTTAGGGGGGGTCCTCCGTTCGTCTGGAAACACCATATATTTT. It specifies CASSLGGVLRSSGNTIYF.

The V gene is TRBV14, the J gene TRBJ1-1; D may be TRBD1 (5 bases). Germline CDR1 and CDR2: SGHDN and FVKESK. The CDR3 is made up of 15 amino acids. V lost 1 base, J lost 7 bases, and 16 bases lay in between. CDR3 sequence (DNA): TGTGCCAGCAGCCAAGGTCAGGGCGCTTGGGGTGAAGCTTTCTTT. Amino acids: CASSQGQGAWGEAFF.

In this sample, this clone turned up once. This chain connects TRBV10-3 to TRBJ1-1, with D possibly TRBD1 on 5 matching bases. Germline assignment: CDR1 ENHRY and CDR2 SYGVKD. CDR3 length: 14 residues. V lost 4 bases, J lost 7 bases, and 16 bases lay in between. The DNA of the CDR3 is TGTGCCATCAGTGCCGGTGGTCAGGGATTTGAAGCTTTCTTT. Protein: CAISAGGQGFEAFF.

The DNA of the CDR3 is TGTGCCACCACCCCAGACTCTACCCTACTTGAGCAGTTCTTC. This gives the protein CATTPDSTLLEQFF. The rearrangement uses TRBV6-5 and TRBJ2-1; D unresolved. V was clipped by 10 bases and J by 9 bases, with 22 bases between them. The length of the CDR3 is 14 residues. CDR1 MNHEY and CDR2 SVGAGI come from the germline V gene.

The chain uses TRBV2 and TRBJ2-5, with TRBD1 matching over 7 bases. CDR3 length: 13 amino acids. The junction had 9 bases not matched to a gene; V was cut back by 5 bases and J by 9 bases. Germline loops: CDR1 SNHLY, CDR2 FYNNEI. The CDR3 is CASSLTGQGAQYF. As DNA, the CDR3 is TGTGCCAGCAGTCTGACAGGCCAGGGGGCCCAGTACTTC.

The rearrangement links TRBV28 to TRBJ1-4; D call uncertain. V was trimmed by 5 bases and J by 5 bases, leaving 21 bases between them. Germline-derived CDR1 and CDR2 are MDHEN and SYDVKM. This CDR3 is built from 17 residues. In DNA form, the CDR3 reads TGTGCCAGCAGTCCCCGAGGCGCCGTTGGGAGGAATGAAAAACTGTTTTTT. Translation: CASSPRGAVGRNEKLFF. The full variable domain, rest sourced from reference TRBV28 and TRBJ1-4, is DVKVTQSSRYLVKRTGEKVFLECVQDMDHENMFWYRQDPGLGLRLIYFSYDVKMKEKGDIPEGYSVSREKKERFSLILESASTNQTSMYLCASSPRGAVGRNEKLFFGSGTQLSVL.

This clone was seen only a few times. The rearrangement joins TRBV20-1 to TRBJ2-7; 8 nucleotides line up with TRBD2. V shed 3 bases, J shed 1 base, and the junction held 5 bases outside the gene matches. The CDR3 runs to 14 residues. The germline V gene has CDR1 DFQATT and CDR2 SNEGSKA (reference sequence). The CDR3 here is CSASSGGVSYEQYF. The CDR3 DNA sequence: TGCAGTGCTAGTTCCGGGGGGGTATCCTACGAGCAGTACTTC.

This chain uses TRBV10-3 with TRBJ2-3; 7 bases agree with TRBD2. V lost 7 bases to trimming and J lost 1 base; unmatched junction nucleotides: 5. The germline V gene has CDR1 ENHRY and CDR2 SYGVKD. CDR3 length: 14 amino acids. The chain's CDR3 is CAITPSGGTDTQYF. For the CDR3, the DNA is TGTGCCATCACCCCCAGCGGGGGCACAGATACGCAGTATTTT.

The gene calls are TRBV15 and TRBJ2-3, with a possible D match to TRBD1 (6 bases). Between the trimmed V and J ends, which lost 5 bases and 0 bases, there was a span of 12 bases. The germline CDR1 and CDR2 sequences are LNHNV and YYDKDF (reference sequence). The length of the CDR3 is 15 residues. This chain's CDR3 is CATSPSGASTDTQYF. The CDR3, as DNA: TGTGCCACCAGCCCCTCAGGGGCTAGCACAGATACGCAGTATTTT.